The rows below give T cell receptor beta chains drawn from one sample of a study of response to subunit inactivated influenza vaccine. MiXCR, applied by TCRdb to the RT-PCR reads, yields one record per CDR3 protein. The sample records hundreds of thousands of distinct CDR3 sequences, 7.6% being singletons. Here the sequenced sample was PBMCs from blood, taken less than 30 months after vaccination. Receptors originate from a man aged 50-75 years who received an inactivated influenza vaccine. Each CDR3 is given without its conserved first and last residue. Each record gives: V gene, CDR3 protein.

v_gene: TRBV21-1
CDR3aa: ASSKEYLGLASGEQY

v_gene: TRBV20-1
CDR3aa: SARDRGSYNEQF

v_gene: TRBV7-9
CDR3aa: ASSPSLVGQGYNEQF

v_gene: TRBV20-1
CDR3aa: SARVGLAGGVSSYNEQF

v_gene: TRBV2
CDR3aa: ASKRYRDPIEPQH

v_gene: TRBV11-3
CDR3aa: ASSLAGSSNTGELF

v_gene: TRBV12-3/TRBV12-4
CDR3aa: ASSLGGRGDTQY

v_gene: TRBV29-1
CDR3aa: SVGERDPNEQF

v_gene: TRBV12-3/TRBV12-4
CDR3aa: ASSSGTGADTQY

v_gene: TRBV5-8
CDR3aa: ATQGRAGETQY

v_gene: TRBV7-2
CDR3aa: ASSSSAGVTYEQY

v_gene: TRBV12-3/TRBV12-4
CDR3aa: ATRMNTEAF

v_gene: TRBV6-2/TRBV6-3
CDR3aa: ASSGPYSYNEQF

v_gene: TRBV4-3
CDR3aa: ASSRKAMDTQY

v_gene: TRBV6-5
CDR3aa: ASSYSRTRASTDTQY

v_gene: TRBV5-1
CDR3aa: ASSFGQGGFMNTEAF

v_gene: TRBV4-2
CDR3aa: ASSQGGAGDLMGEQF

v_gene: TRBV12-3/TRBV12-4
CDR3aa: ASNRGANTGELF

v_gene: TRBV4-2
CDR3aa: ASSQAYRDGGYT

v_gene: TRBV5-6
CDR3aa: ASGKTGGEDTQY

v_gene: TRBV6-1
CDR3aa: ASREGWREQETQY

v_gene: TRBV5-1
CDR3aa: ASSLVGQGSSYEQY

v_gene: TRBV2
CDR3aa: ASSEDGRRNQPQH